This T cell receptor beta chain was observed in a study of blood T cell repertoires in COVID-19. About the research overall: COVID-19 samples from acute and convalescent phases originated in the United States, Italy and Spain. Nucleic acid was either cDNA or gDNA, and it came from T cells, B-cell-depleted T cells, or PBMCs.

V was clipped by 2 bases and J by 0 bases, with 13 bases between them. CDR3 length: 16 amino acids. The germline gives CDR1 MNHEY, CDR2 SVGAGI. Original analysis: Estimated nucleated cell counts came from reference gene primer amplification. Method: immunoSEQ multiplex PCR; TCRdb's copy keeps in-frame clones and lacks some. The V and J calls and the clone size are those of that table, but D and trimming were determined from the DNA. The table lists roughly 34,000 clones, less than 95% of them singletons. The chain employs TRBV6-5 and TRBJ1-1, with TRBD1 as a possible D gene (5 bases). The sequence came from a man older than 75 with acute or convalescent COVID-19. Sequenced: peripheral blood. CDR3 DNA: TGTGCCAGCAGTTACAGCAGGGCCCCAATGAACACTGAAGCTTTCTTT. Amino acid sequence: CASSYSRAPMNTEAFF.